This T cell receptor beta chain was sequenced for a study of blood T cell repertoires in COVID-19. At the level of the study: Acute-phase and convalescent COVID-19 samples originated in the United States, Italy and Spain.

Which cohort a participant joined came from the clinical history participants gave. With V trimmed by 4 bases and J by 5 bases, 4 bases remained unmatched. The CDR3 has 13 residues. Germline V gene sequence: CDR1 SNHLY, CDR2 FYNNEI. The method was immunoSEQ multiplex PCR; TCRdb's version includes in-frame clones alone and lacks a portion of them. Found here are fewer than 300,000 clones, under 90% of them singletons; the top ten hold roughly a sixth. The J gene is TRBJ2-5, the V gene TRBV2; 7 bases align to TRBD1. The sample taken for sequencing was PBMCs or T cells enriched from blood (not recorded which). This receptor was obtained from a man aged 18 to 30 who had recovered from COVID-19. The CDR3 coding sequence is TGTGCCAGCAGTGGACAGGGTGGGGAGACCCAGTACTTC. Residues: CASSGQGGETQYF.